These 21 T cell receptor beta chains came from one sample sequenced in a study of PD-1 blockade in classical Hodgkin lymphoma. TCRdb keeps only in-frame clones here, not all; method: immunoSEQ multiplex PCR. The sample carries about 100,000 clones, approximately 90% recorded once. In every patient, relapse followed autologous stem cell transplantation, while exposure to brentuximab vedotin differed. The sequencing used peripheral blood mononuclear cells (PBMCs), collected before the second cycle of nivolumab. The receptors originated from a human donor with classical Hodgkin lymphoma.

The chain uses TRBV11-1 and TRBJ2-2, with D possibly called TRBD1 or TRBD2 (5 bases each). The V and J ends lost 2 bases and 7 bases respectively, with 8 bases between them. This CDR3 has 13 residues. The germline gives CDR1 SGHAT, CDR2 FQDESV (reference sequence). CDR3 amino acids: CASSLSGLGELFF. The CDR3 DNA reads as TGTGCCAGCAGCTTATCGGGGCTCGGGGAGCTGTTTTTT.

The chain employs TRBV14 and TRBJ1-2; a possible D gene is TRBD1 (5 bases). CDR1 and CDR2 from the germline V gene are SGHDN and FVKESK. Trimming removed 4 bases from V and 5 bases from J, with 8 bases in between. The CDR3 runs to 12 residues. The CDR3 is CASSPGTYGYTF. The CDR3 DNA follows: TGTGCCAGCAGCCCGGGGACTTATGGCTACACCTTC. The whole variable domain, filled in from reference TRBV14 and TRBJ1-2, reads EAGVTQFPSHSVIEKGQTVTLRCDPISGHDNLYWYRRVMGKEIKFLLHFVKESKQDESGMPNNRFLAERTGGTYSTLKVQPAELEDSGVYFCASSPGTYGYTFGSGTRLTVV.

This sequence joins TRBV29-1 and TRBJ1-1; tentatively, D is TRBD1 (5 bases). This CDR3 comprises 15 residues. Trimming removed 3 bases at V and 4 bases at J, with 18 bases between. Germline CDR1 and CDR2: SQVTM and ANQGSEA. CDR3 residues: CSVDGAPGGSTEAFF. For the CDR3, the DNA is TGCAGCGTTGATGGGGCACCCGGAGGGAGCACTGAAGCTTTCTTT.

The gene calls are TRBV10-2 and TRBJ1-1; D is possibly TRBD1 (6 bases). The CDR3 covers 13 residues. Trimming pared 6 bases from V and 1 base from J, leaving 9 bases between. Per germline, CDR1 WSHSY and CDR2 SAAADI. The CDR3, as DNA: TGCGCCAGCAGACTGACAGGGAACACTGAAGCTTTCTTT. Translated, it gives CASRLTGNTEAFF.

The V call is TRBV28, the J call TRBJ1-2; D remains ambiguous. The germline V gene has CDR1 MDHEN and CDR2 SYDVKM. V was shortened by 0 bases and J by 6 bases, with 14 bases between the two germline ends. The CDR3 is made up of 15 amino acids. CDR3: CASSLWIDGKDGYTF. CDR3 sequence (DNA): TGTGCCAGCAGTTTATGGATAGATGGGAAGGATGGCTACACCTTC.

The chain has TRBV6-6 and TRBJ1-5, with TRBD1 as a possible D gene (6 bases). V shed 5 bases and J shed 4 bases, with 12 bases lying between them. The CDR3 length is 14 residues. CDR1 and CDR2 from the germline V gene are MNHNY and SVGAGI (reference sequence). CDR3 loop: CASSPGQRNQPQHF. The CDR3 coding sequence is TGTGCCAGCAGTCCCGGACAGCGGAATCAGCCCCAGCATTTT.

The chain recombines TRBV7-2 with TRBJ1-2, with 8 nucleotides matching TRBD1. Germline loops: CDR1 SGHTA, CDR2 FQGNSA. With V trimmed by 4 bases and J by 4 bases, 2 bases remained unmatched. This CDR3 is 13 amino acids long. CDR3 DNA sequence: TGTGCCAGCAGCTGGGGACAGGCCTATGGCTACACCTTC. This codes for CASSWGQAYGYTF.

This chain links TRBV28 with TRBJ1-4; the D gene is possibly TRBD1 (6 bases). The germline V and J ends were trimmed by 1 base and 6 bases, with 15 bases remaining between them. The CDR3 consists of 16 residues. Germline loops: CDR1 MDHEN, CDR2 SYDVKM. For the CDR3, the DNA is TGTGCCAGCAGTTTATCCCGGCCGGGGGGCTATGAAAAACTGTTTTTT. Translated, it gives CASSLSRPGGYEKLFF.

Of note for this clone: This sample also contains other DNA sequences that code for the same CDR3. DNA for the CDR3: TGTGCCAGCAGCCAAGTTCAGGGCCCCTATGGCTACACCTTC. This translates into CASSQVQGPYGYTF. The J gene is TRBJ1-2, the V gene TRBV14; a weak D match, TRBD1 (5 bases). From germline, CDR1 is SGHDN and CDR2 FVKESK. This CDR3 comprises 14 residues. V was shortened by 1 base and J by 4 bases, with 10 bases between the two germline ends.

This CDR3 is CASRIGGDATGELFF. The DNA of the CDR3 is TGTGCCAGCCGTATAGGGGGGGACGCGACCGGGGAGCTGTTTTTT. This chain connects TRBV27 to TRBJ2-2; TRBD2 might be the D (7 bases). CDR3 length: 15 amino acids. CDR1 and CDR2 from the germline V gene are MNHEY and SMNVEV (reference sequence). The germline V and J ends were trimmed by 8 bases and 5 bases, with 18 bases remaining between them.

This clone was detected only once. This chain joins TRBV5-3 and TRBJ1-5; TRBD1 is a possible D gene (6 bases). TRBV5-3 is labeled an ORF, and its function is uncertain. V gave up 0 bases and J gave up 1 base, with 8 bases separating them. The CDR3 runs 15 residues. The CDR3 reads CARSLAGESNQPQHF. CDR3 bases: TGTGCCAGAAGCTTGGCAGGGGAAAGCAATCAGCCCCAGCATTTT.

The CDR3 spells CAWSVGGGNTIYF. The CDR3 DNA reads TGTGCCTGGAGTGTTGGGGGGGGGAACACCATATATTTT. The rearrangement links TRBV30 to TRBJ1-3; perhaps TRBD1 as D (5 bases). The germline gives CDR1 GTSNPN, CDR2 SVGIG (reference sequence). The CDR3 extends over 13 amino acids. Trimming took off 0 bases at V and 7 bases at J, with 10 bases between the two ends. Combining the CDR3 with reference TRBV30 and TRBJ1-3 gives the whole variable domain SQTIHQWPATLVQPVGSPLSLECTVEGTSNPNLYWYRQAAGRGLQLLFYSVGIGQISSEVPQNLSASRPQDRQFILSSKKLLLSDSGFYLCAWSVGGGNTIYFGEGSWLTVV.

This sequence joins TRBV5-1 and TRBJ2-7; either TRBD1 or TRBD2 may fit D (5 bases each). The V gene lost 0 bases and the J gene lost 5 bases, with 24 bases spanning the gap. Germline assignment: CDR1 SGHRS and CDR2 YFSETQ. The CDR3 is made up of 18 amino acids. Here the CDR3 reads CASSLAGAIRGAGDEQYF. CDR3 in DNA: TGCGCCAGCAGCTTGGCGGGTGCGATTAGGGGTGCCGGGGACGAGCAGTACTTC.

The chain has TRBV28 and TRBJ1-5; D uncertain. The CDR3 length is 13 residues. V was pared by 3 bases and J by 7 bases, with 10 bases between. Germline CDR1 and CDR2: MDHEN and SYDVKM. The CDR3 DNA reads TGTGCCAGCAGTTTGGGTACGGCCCAGCCCCAGCATTTT. This sequence encodes CASSLGTAQPQHF.

This chain connects TRBV6-6 to TRBJ2-3, with 7 positions matching TRBD2. CDR3 length: 15 amino acids. Germline V gene data show CDR1 as MNHNY and CDR2 as SVGAGI (reference sequence). V was clipped by 2 bases and J by 6 bases; unmatched bases: 8. The CDR3 spells CASSYGVGTTDTQYF. The CDR3 nucleotides read TGTGCCAGCAGTTACGGTGTGGGGACTACGGATACGCAGTATTTT.

V and J are TRBV27 and TRBJ1-4, with 7 positions matching TRBD1. V was clipped by 2 bases and J by 5 bases; unmatched bases: 8. CDR3 length: 16 residues. The germline V gene has CDR1 MNHEY and CDR2 SMNVEV (reference sequence). CDR3 in DNA: TGTGCCAGCAGTTTAGACAGGGCGCCCAACAATGAAAAACTGTTTTTT. Its protein is CASSLDRAPNNEKLFF.

This clone was found a few times. The V and J genes are TRBV6-1 and TRBJ2-2; no firm D call. The V gene lost 4 bases and the J gene lost 5 bases, with 14 bases spanning the gap. Germline CDR1 is MNHNS and CDR2 is SASEGT. CDR3 length equals 15 residues. The CDR3 sequence: CASSGVSPRTGELFF. The CDR3 DNA sequence: TGTGCCAGCAGTGGGGTCAGCCCCAGGACCGGGGAGCTGTTTTTT.

The rearrangement links TRBV7-2 to TRBJ2-5; 11 nucleotides align to TRBD2. Germline loops: CDR1 SGHTA, CDR2 FQGNSA. This CDR3 region has 16 residues. The J segment lost 5 bases and the V segment lost 6 bases, leaving 11 bases of the junction unmatched. The CDR3: CASRTDSGREGETQYF. The CDR3 coding sequence is TGTGCCAGCAGAACAGATAGCGGGAGGGAGGGGGAGACCCAGTACTTC.

The gene calls are TRBV10-2 and TRBJ1-2, with D unclear. The CDR3 is 15 residues long. Trimming shortened V by 0 bases and J by 1 base, and 9 bases separated the two germline ends. The germline CDR1 and CDR2 sequences are WSHSY and SAAADI. The CDR3 sequence is CASSESRSYNYGYTF. In nucleotides, the CDR3 is TGCGCCAGCAGTGAGTCGCGCAGTTATAACTATGGCTACACCTTC.

This clone was counted only a few times. V gene TRBV19 combines with J gene TRBJ1-5, with a tentative D call TRBD1 (5 bases). Germline V lookup: CDR1 LNHDA, CDR2 SQIVND (reference sequence). This CDR3 region has 12 residues. V was shortened by 5 bases and J by 6 bases, with 8 bases between the two germline ends. The CDR3 nucleotides read TGTGCCAGTAGTCCAGGGAGTCAGCCCCAGCATTTT. The encoded protein is CASSPGSQPQHF.

The V call is TRBV5-1, the J call TRBJ1-2; D is unresolved. Germline CDR1 reads SGHRS; CDR2 reads YFSETQ. CDR3 length equals 12 residues. Trimming removed 4 bases at V and 4 bases at J, with 8 bases between. The CDR3 DNA reads as TGCGCCAGCAGCCTTACTGCCTATGGCTACACCTTC. This codes for CASSLTAYGYTF.